This TCR beta chain was observed in a study of blood T cell repertoires in COVID-19. Study as a whole: T cells, B-cell-depleted T cells, or PBMCs supplied cDNA or gDNA.

TCRdb keeps only in-frame clones here, not all; method: immunoSEQ multiplex PCR. The sample contains about 140,000 clones, 79% of which appear only once. CDR3 length: 15 residues. J gave up 8 bases and V 2 bases, and 8 bases lay outside the gene matches. CDR1 is MNHEY and CDR2 is SVGEGT in the germline V gene. V is TRBV6-2 or TRBV6-3 and J is TRBJ2-1, with 8 bases fitting TRBD2. The sequencing input was peripheral blood. The receptor was isolated from a man in his 60s with acute or convalescent COVID-19. The CDR3 reads CASSYQRGRIDEQFF. The CDR3 DNA sequence: TGTGCCAGCAGTTACCAACGCGGGAGGATCGATGAGCAGTTCTTC.